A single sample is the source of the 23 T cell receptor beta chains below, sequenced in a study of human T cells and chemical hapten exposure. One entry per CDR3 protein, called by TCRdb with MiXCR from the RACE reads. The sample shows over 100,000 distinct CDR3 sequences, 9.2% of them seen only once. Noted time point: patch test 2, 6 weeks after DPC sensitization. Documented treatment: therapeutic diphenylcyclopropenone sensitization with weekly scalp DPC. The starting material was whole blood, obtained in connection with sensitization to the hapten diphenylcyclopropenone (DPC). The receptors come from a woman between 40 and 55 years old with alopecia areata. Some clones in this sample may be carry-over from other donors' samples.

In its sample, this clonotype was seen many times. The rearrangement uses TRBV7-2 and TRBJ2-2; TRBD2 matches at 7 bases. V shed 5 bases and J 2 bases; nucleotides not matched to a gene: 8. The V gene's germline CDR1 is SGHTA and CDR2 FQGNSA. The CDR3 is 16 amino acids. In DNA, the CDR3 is TGTGCCAGCAGCCCTTACAGCGGGGTTAACACCGGGGAGCTGTTTTTT. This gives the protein CASSPYSGVNTGELFF.

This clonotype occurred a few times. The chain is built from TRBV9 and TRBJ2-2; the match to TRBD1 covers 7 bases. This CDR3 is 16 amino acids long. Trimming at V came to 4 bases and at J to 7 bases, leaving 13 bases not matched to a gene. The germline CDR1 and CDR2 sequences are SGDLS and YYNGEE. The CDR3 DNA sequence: TGTGCCAGCAGCACTCGCGGAAGGGGGCATATCGGGGAGCTGTTTTTT. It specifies CASSTRGRGHIGELFF. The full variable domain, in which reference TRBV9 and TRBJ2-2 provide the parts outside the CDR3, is DSGVTQTPKHLITATGQRVTLRCSPRSGDLSVYWYQQSLDQGLQFLIQYYNGEERAKGNILERFSAQQFPDLHSELNLSSLELGDSALYFCASSTRGRGHIGELFFGEGSRLTVL.

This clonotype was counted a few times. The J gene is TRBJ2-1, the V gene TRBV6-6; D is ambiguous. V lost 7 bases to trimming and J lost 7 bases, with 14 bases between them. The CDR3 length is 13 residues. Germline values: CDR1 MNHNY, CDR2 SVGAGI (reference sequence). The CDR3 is CASNQDSFNEQFF. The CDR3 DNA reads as TGTGCCAGCAACCAAGATTCTTTTAATGAGCAGTTCTTC.

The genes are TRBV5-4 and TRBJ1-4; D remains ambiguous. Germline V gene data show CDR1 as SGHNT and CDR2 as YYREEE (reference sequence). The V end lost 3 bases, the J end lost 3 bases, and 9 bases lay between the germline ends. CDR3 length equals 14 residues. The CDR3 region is CASSYGRANEKLFF. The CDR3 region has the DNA TGTGCCAGCAGCTACGGACGGGCTAATGAAAAACTGTTTTTT.

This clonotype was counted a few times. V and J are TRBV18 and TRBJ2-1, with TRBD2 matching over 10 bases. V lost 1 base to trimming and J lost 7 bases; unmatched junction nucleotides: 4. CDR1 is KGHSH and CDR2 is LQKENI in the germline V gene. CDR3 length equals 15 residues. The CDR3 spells CASSPLLAGENEQFF. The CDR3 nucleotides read TGTGCCAGCTCACCACTTCTAGCGGGGGAAAATGAGCAGTTCTTC.

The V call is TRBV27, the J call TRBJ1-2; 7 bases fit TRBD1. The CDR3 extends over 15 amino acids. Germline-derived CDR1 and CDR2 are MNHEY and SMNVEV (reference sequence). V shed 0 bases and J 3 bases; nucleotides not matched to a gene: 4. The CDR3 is CASSLSGQPYYGYTF. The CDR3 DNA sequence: TGTGCCAGCAGTTTATCGGGACAGCCATACTATGGCTACACCTTC.

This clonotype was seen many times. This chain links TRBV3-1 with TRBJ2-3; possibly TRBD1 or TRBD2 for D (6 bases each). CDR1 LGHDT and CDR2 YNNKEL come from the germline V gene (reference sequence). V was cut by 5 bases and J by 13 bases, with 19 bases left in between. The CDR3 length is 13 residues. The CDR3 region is CASSKGERASKYF. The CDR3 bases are TGTGCCAGCAGCAAGGGGGAGCGGGCCTCTAAGTATTTT.

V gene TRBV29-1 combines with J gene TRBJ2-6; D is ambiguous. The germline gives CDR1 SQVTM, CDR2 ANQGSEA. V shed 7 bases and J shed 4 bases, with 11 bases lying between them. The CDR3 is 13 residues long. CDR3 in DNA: TGCAGCGCCGGAGAGCCCGGGGCCAACGTCCTGACTTTC. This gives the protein CSAGEPGANVLTF.

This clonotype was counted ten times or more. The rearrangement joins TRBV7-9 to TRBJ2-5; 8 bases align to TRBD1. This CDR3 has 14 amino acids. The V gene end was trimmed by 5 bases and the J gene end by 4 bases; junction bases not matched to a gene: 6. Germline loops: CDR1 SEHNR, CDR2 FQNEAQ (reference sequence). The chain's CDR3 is CASSPGQGRETQYF. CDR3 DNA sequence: TGTGCCAGCAGCCCTGGACAGGGTCGAGAGACCCAGTACTTC.

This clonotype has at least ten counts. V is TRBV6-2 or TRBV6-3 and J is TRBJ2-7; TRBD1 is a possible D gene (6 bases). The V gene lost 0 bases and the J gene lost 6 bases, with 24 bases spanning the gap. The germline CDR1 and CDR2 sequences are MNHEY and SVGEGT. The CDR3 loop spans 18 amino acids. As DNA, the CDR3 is TGTGCCAGCAGTTACTCGGCTCGGACAGCTGGGATTCGGGGCGAGCAGTACTTC. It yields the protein CASSYSARTAGIRGEQYF.

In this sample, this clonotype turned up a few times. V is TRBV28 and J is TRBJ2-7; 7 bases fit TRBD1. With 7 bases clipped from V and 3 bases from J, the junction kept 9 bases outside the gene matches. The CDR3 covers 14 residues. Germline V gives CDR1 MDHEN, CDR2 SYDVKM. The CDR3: CASTGRQGIYEQYF. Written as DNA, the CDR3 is TGTGCCAGCACGGGACGACAGGGAATCTACGAGCAGTACTTC.

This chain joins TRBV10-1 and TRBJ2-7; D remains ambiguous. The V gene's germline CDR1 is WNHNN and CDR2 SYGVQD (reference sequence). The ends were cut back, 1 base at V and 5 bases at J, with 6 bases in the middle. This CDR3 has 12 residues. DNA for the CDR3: TGCGCCAGCAGTGAGTATCGGGACGAGCAGTACTTC. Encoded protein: CASSEYRDEQYF.

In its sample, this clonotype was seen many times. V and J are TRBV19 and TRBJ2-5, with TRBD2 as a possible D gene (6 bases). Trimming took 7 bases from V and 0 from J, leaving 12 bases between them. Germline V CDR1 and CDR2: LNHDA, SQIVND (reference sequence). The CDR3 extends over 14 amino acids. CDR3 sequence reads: CASTGRGNQETQYF. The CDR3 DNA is TGTGCCAGTACCGGGAGAGGGAACCAAGAGACCCAGTACTTC. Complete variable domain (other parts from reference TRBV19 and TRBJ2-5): DGGITQSPKYLFRKEGQNVTLSCEQNLNHDAMYWYRQDPGQGLRLIYYSQIVNDFQKGDIAEGYSVSREKKESFPLTVTSAQKNPTAFYLCASTGRGNQETQYFGPGTRLLVL.

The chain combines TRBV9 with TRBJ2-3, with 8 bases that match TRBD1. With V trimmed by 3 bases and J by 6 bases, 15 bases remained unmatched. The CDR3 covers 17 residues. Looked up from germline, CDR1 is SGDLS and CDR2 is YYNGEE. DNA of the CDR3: TGTGCCAGCAGCGCAGGCTTTTCGACAGGGGAAGGGGATACGCAGTATTTT. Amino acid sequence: CASSAGFSTGEGDTQYF.

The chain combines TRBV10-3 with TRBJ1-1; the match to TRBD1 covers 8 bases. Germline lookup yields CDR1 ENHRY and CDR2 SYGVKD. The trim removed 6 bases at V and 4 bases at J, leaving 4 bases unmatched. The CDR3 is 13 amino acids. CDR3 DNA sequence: TGTGCCATCAGAACTGACAGGGGCACTGAAGCTTTCTTT. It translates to CAIRTDRGTEAFF.

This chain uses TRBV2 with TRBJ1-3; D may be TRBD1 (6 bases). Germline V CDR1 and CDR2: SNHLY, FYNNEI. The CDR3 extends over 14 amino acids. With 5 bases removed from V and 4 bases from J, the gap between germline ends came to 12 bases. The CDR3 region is CASSWTVGGNTIYF. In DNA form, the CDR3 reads TGTGCCAGCAGTTGGACAGTTGGCGGAAACACCATATATTTT.

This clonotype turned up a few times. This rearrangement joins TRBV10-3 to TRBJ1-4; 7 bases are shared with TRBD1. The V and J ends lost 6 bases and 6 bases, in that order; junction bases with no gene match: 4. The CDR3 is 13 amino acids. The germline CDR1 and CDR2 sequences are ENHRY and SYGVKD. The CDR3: CAISYDRDEKLFF. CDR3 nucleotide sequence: TGTGCCATCAGCTACGACAGGGATGAAAAACTGTTTTTT.

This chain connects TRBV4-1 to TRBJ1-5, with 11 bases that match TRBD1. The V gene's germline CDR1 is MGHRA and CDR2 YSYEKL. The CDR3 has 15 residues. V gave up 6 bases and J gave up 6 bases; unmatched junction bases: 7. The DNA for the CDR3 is TGCGCCAGCAGGTCCGGACAGGGGGCACTTCAGCCCCAGCATTTT. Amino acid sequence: CASRSGQGALQPQHF.

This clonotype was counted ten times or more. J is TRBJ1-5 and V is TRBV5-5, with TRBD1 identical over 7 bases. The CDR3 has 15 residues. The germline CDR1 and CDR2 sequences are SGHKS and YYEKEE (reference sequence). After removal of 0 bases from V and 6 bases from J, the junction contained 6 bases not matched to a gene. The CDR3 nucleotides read TGTGCCAGCAGCTTGGCCGCGACAGGGAGTCAGCCCCAGCATTTT. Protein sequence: CASSLAATGSQPQHF.

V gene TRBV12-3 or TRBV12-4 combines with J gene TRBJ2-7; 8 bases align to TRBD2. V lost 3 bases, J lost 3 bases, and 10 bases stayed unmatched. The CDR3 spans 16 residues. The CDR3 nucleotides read TGTGCCAGCAGTTTTGGGAGCGGGGGCTTCAACTACGAGCAGTACTTC. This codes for CASSFGSGGFNYEQYF.

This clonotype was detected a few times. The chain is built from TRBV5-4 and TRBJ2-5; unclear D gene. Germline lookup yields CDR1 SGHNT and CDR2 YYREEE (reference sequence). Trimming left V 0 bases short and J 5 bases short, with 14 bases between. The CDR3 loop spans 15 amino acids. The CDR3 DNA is TGTGCCAGCAGCTTGGCGGGCAGGTCCGGGGAGACCCAGTACTTC. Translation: CASSLAGRSGETQYF.

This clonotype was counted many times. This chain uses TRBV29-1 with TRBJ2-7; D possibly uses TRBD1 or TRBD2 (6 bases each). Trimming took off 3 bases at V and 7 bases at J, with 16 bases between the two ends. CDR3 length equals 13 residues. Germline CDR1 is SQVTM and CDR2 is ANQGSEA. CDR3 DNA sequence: TGCAGCGTTGAGGAGGGGGGCCCCCCGGAGCAGTACTTC. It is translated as CSVEEGGPPEQYF.

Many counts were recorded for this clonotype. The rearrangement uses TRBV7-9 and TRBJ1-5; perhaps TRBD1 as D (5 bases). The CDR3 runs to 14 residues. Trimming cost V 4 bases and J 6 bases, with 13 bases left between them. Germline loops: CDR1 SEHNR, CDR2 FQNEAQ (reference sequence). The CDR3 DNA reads TGTGCCAGCAGCTCTCCAGGGTCTGGTCAGCCCCAGCATTTT. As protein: CASSSPGSGQPQHF.